This T cell receptor beta chain was recovered during a study of blood T cell repertoires in COVID-19. Across the study: Some COVID-19 samples were acute and others convalescent; all came from the United States, Italy and Spain. T cells, B-cell-depleted T cells, or PBMCs provided the cDNA or gDNA that served as material.

The germline CDR1 and CDR2 sequences are SEHNR and FQNEAQ (reference sequence). The CDR3 runs to 15 residues. J was trimmed by 4 bases and V by 3 bases; bases with no gene match: 5. Original methodology: Estimates of nucleated cell counts were drawn from the amplification of reference gene primers. Assay: immunoSEQ multiplex PCR; the TCRdb copy retains only in-frame clones and omits some. The DNA was the basis for D and trimming; V, J and clone size are from that table. The sample carries 150,000 to 180,000 clones, about 89% recorded once. Sequenced input: peripheral blood. The chain is built from TRBV7-9 and TRBJ1-4; 7 bases are shared with TRBD1. The sequence was obtained from a man aged 45 to 65 with acute or convalescent COVID-19. The CDR3 DNA follows: TGTGCCAGCAGCTTCCCTGGGACAGTTAATGAAAAACTGTTTTTT. This codes for CASSFPGTVNEKLFF.